The text below deals with one TCR beta chain. This record belongs to a study of immune characterization of retroperitoneal liposarcoma. TCRdb re-called the PCR reads with MiXCR, one entry per CDR3 protein. The sample lists approximately 11,000 distinct CDR3 sequences; 45% to 50% were seen once. Germline V gene data show CDR1 as SGHTA and CDR2 as FQGNSA. This CDR3 spans 11 amino acids. Between the trimmed V and J ends, which lost 11 bases and 3 bases, there was a span of 8 bases. Sample: tumor tissue. J is TRBJ2-1 and V is TRBV7-2; TRBD1 is a possible D gene (5 bases). The TCR sequence derives from a female donor with retroperitoneal liposarcoma. The CDR3 spells CAEQVYNEQFF. The CDR3 DNA reads as TGTGCCGAACAGGTCTACAATGAGCAGTTCTTC. The complete variable domain, with remaining parts taken from reference TRBV7-2 and TRBJ2-1, reads GAGVSQSPSNKVTEKGKDVELRCDPISGHTALYWYRQSLGQGLEFLIYFQGNSAPDKSGLPSDRFSAERTGGSVSTLTIQRTQQEDSAVYLCAEQVYNEQFFGPGTRLTVL.